These 5 T cell receptor beta chains share one sample of origin, sequenced in a study of blood T cell repertoires in COVID-19 (dated by TCRdb to about 2020). Library creation used the immunoSEQ multiplex PCR assay. The source is immuneACCESS, and TCRdb retained only in-frame sequences with V and J called. Part of the clones is not carried over; for the studies checked, unresolved V genes explain less than half of this, and the remainder is unexplained. The table for this sample lists some 300,000 clones; around 92% of them were counted only once. The ten top clones hold about 8.4% of the sample. Sequencing was done on a sample of PBMCs or T cells enriched from blood (not recorded which). Receptors originate from a woman aged 25 to 39 who had recovered from COVID-19.

The chain carries TRBV29-1 and TRBJ2-7, with a weak D call TRBD2 (5 bases). The CDR3 sequence is 13 residues long. The V gene lost 6 bases and the J gene lost 2 bases, with 14 bases spanning the gap. Germline V lookup: CDR1 SQVTM, CDR2 ANQGSEA. CDR3 bases: TGCAGCGTCGCATCAGGACTTGCCTACGAGCAGTACTTC. It specifies CSVASGLAYEQYF.

The gene calls are TRBV4-3 and TRBJ1-3; 8 bases match TRBD1. Germline values: CDR1 LGHNA, CDR2 YSLEER. Germline trimming cut 2 bases from V and 0 bases from J; bases unmatched to any gene: 6. The CDR3 covers 17 residues. The CDR3 region is CASSQFGGQVSGNTIYF. The CDR3 DNA is TGCGCCAGCAGCCAATTTGGGGGACAGGTCTCTGGAAACACCATATATTTT.

CDR3 sequence: CASSLGGWSPRDYGYTF. The DNA for the CDR3 is TGTGCCAGCAGCTTAGGTGGCTGGAGCCCTCGAGACTATGGCTACACCTTC. V is TRBV7-9 and J is TRBJ1-2; D not certain. The V end lost 1 base, the J end lost 3 bases, and 18 bases lay between the germline ends. This CDR3 spans 17 amino acids. Germline assignment: CDR1 SEHNR and CDR2 FQNEAQ (reference sequence).

A single count supports this clone. The chain uses TRBV2 and TRBJ2-7; 8 bases are shared with TRBD1. Trimming took 2 bases from V and 5 from J; bases not matched to a gene: 8. CDR1 SNHLY and CDR2 FYNNEI come from the germline V gene. The CDR3 contains 15 residues. This CDR3 reads CASSEYPDRAHEQYF. The CDR3 DNA follows: TGTGCCAGCAGTGAATATCCGGACAGGGCCCACGAGCAGTACTTC.

This sequence joins TRBV11-2 and TRBJ1-3; D gene ambiguous. Germline CDR1 and CDR2: SGHAT and FQNNGV. Between the trimmed V and J ends, which lost 1 base and 0 bases, there was a span of 4 bases. CDR3 length: 14 residues. This CDR3 reads CASSLVLSGNTIYF. The CDR3 coding sequence is TGTGCCAGCAGCTTAGTCCTCTCTGGAAACACCATATATTTT.